This is a list of T cell receptor beta chains from one sample in a study of T cell responses to AZD1222 COVID-19 vaccine. This table comes from immunoSEQ multiplex PCR, and its TCRdb copy is limited to in-frame clones, with some not included. In the table there are roughly 270,000 clones, 90% to 95% of which are singletons. The sequenced sample was peripheral blood, obtained 28 days after the second AZD1222 dose. These receptors were obtained from an adult who received the AZD1222 COVID-19 vaccine. Each CDR3 is given with its conserved first and last residue.

J: TRBJ1-1
V: TRBV19
length: 15
CDR3: CASWTGGVRGTEAFF

J: TRBJ2-7
V: TRBV6-5
length: 14
CDR3: CASSYSQGAYEQYF

J: TRBJ2-3
V: TRBV7-2
length: 16
CDR3: CASSWTNRGVVDTQYF

J: TRBJ1-1
V: TRBV5-1
length: 16
CDR3: CASSPAVIGPNTEAFF

J: TRBJ2-7
V: TRBV6-1
length: 13
CDR3: CASSEFGHYEQYF

J: TRBJ2-5
V: TRBV5-5
length: 15
CDR3: CASSVPGRSQETQYF

J: TRBJ1-2
V: TRBV4-3
length: 15
CDR3: CASSQDTVQSYGYTF

J: TRBJ1-2
V: TRBV10-3
length: 15
CDR3: CAISEGTGDFYGYTF

J: TRBJ2-7
V: TRBV30
length: 13
CDR3: CAWSGSADYEQYF

J: TRBJ2-7
V: TRBV10-2
length: 14
CDR3: CASSTSGGAYEQYF

J: TRBJ2-5
V: TRBV28
length: 14
CDR3: CASSLPSALETQYF

J: TRBJ1-1
V: TRBV7-9
length: 15
CDR3: CASSLGGASSGEAFF

J: TRBJ2-7
V: TRBV7-6
length: 16
CDR3: CASSLASGGGGYEQYF

J: TRBJ2-6
V: TRBV6-5
length: 15
CDR3: CASSLRPSGANVLTF

J: TRBJ1-1
V: TRBV28
length: 12
CDR3: CATLVGSTEAFF

J: TRBJ1-6
V: TRBV28
length: 15
CDR3: CASRVGSSYNSPLHF

J: TRBJ2-1
V: TRBV7-2
length: 14
CDR3: CASSLGTGRNEQFF

J: TRBJ2-3
V: TRBV29-1
length: 12
CDR3: CSVTQGYGTQYF

J: TRBJ1-2
V: TRBV2
length: 14
CDR3: CASSGQGLLVGYTF

J: TRBJ1-5
V: TRBV2
length: 14
CDR3: CASSLTGGRQPQHF

J: TRBJ1-1
V: TRBV28
length: 13
CDR3: CASSLAGAGEAFF

J: TRBJ2-3
V: TRBV19
length: 17
CDR3: CASSTLGRSGSADTQYF

J: TRBJ2-3
V: TRBV7-2
length: 16
CDR3: CASSFDSGGAIDTQYF

J: TRBJ2-3
V: TRBV9
length: 14
CDR3: CASSAGGSTDTQYF

J: TRBJ2-2
V: TRBV9
length: 16
CDR3: CASSASGTEGAGELFF

J: TRBJ2-1
V: TRBV5-1
length: 16
CDR3: CASSPTTSGGNNEQFF

J: TRBJ2-2
V: TRBV10-3
length: 15
CDR3: CAISGASGRTGELFF

J: TRBJ2-7
V: TRBV29-1
length: 14
CDR3: CSVELAGNYYEQYF

J: TRBJ1-2
V: TRBV28
length: 17
CDR3: CASSSSIYIASNYGHTF

J: TRBJ1-1
V: TRBV11-2
length: 15
CDR3: CASSATRTMGTEAFF

J: TRBJ2-1
V: TRBV3-1/TRBV3-2
length: 14
CDR3: CASSQVSGSREQFF

J: TRBJ2-2
V: TRBV5-1
length: 15
CDR3: CASSAGQGKAGELFF

J: TRBJ2-5
V: TRBV5-1
length: 14
CDR3: CASTWGQPQETQYF

J: TRBJ2-3
V: TRBV6-2/TRBV6-3
length: 15
CDR3: CASSSIALGTDTQYF

J: TRBJ2-7
V: TRBV6-5
length: 14
CDR3: CASSPGRSSYEQYF

J: TRBJ2-1
V: TRBV7-2
length: 15
CDR3: CASSFSTGISNEQFF

J: TRBJ2-7
V: TRBV28
length: 14
CDR3: CASSGRDRPYEQYF

J: TRBJ1-6
V: TRBV28
length: 13
CDR3: CASKQGGNSPLHF

J: TRBJ2-2
V: TRBV2
length: 13
CDR3: CASRPNLAGELFF

J: TRBJ1-5
V: TRBV4-1
length: 15
CDR3: CASSQDQGRGQPQHF

J: TRBJ2-3
V: TRBV5-1
length: 14
CDR3: CASSLQGTTDTQYF

J: TRBJ2-1
V: TRBV18
length: 14
CDR3: CASSPRQGAYEQFF

J: TRBJ1-1
V: TRBV4-1
length: 15
CDR3: CASSQDDRFGTEAFF

J: TRBJ1-1
V: TRBV5-5
length: 11
CDR3: CASSPNTEAFF

J: TRBJ1-3
V: TRBV19
length: 16
CDR3: CASTLARQSSGNTIYF

J: TRBJ2-7
V: TRBV21-1
length: 9
CDR3: CASNSEQYF

J: TRBJ1-4
V: TRBV2
length: 14
CDR3: CASSEVTTNEKLFF

J: TRBJ2-3
V: TRBV3-1/TRBV3-2
length: 16
CDR3: CASSGVSTGSTDTQYF

J: TRBJ2-3
V: TRBV29-1
length: 11
CDR3: CSVTSTDTQYF